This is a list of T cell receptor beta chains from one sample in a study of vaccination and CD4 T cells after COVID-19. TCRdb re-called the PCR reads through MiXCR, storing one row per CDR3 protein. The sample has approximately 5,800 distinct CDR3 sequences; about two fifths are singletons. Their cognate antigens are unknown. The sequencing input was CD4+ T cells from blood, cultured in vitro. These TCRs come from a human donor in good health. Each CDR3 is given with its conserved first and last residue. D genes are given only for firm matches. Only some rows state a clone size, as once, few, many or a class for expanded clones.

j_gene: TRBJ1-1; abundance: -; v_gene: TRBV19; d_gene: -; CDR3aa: CATSKIRQETLSTEAFF; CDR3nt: TGTGCCACCTCCAAAATTCGACAGGAGACACTGAGCACTGAAGCTTTCTTT
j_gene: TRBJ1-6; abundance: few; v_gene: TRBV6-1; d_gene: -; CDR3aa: CASSENSPLHF; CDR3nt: TGTGCCAGCAGTGAAAATTCACCCCTCCACTTT
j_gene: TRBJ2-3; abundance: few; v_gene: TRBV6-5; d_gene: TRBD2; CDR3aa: CASSLSAGGSDTQYF; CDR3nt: TGTGCCAGCAGTTTATCAGCGGGGGGGTCGGATACGCAGTATTTT
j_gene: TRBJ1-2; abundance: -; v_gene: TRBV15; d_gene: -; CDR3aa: CATSPGGRGRLTANYGYTF; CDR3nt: TGTGCCACCAGCCCTGGGGGCAGGGGACGACTTACCGCTAACTATGGCTACACCTTC
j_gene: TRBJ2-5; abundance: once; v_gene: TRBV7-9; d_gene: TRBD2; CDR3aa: CASSPRWVAGQQETQYF; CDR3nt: TGTGCCAGCAGCCCTCGGTGGGTAGCGGGTCAACAAGAGACCCAGTACTTC
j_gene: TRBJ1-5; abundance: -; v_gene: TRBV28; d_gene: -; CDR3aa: CASNRGGSTQPQHF; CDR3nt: TGTGCCAGCAATCGAGGGGGTTCGACTCAGCCCCAGCATTTT
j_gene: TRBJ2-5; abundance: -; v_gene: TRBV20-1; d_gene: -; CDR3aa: CNARESWETQYF; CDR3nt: TGCAATGCTAGAGAGAGTTGGGAGACCCAGTACTTC
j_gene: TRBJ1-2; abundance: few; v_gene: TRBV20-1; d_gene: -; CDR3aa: CSARDWGRSNYGYTF; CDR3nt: TGCAGTGCTAGAGATTGGGGCAGATCAAACTATGGCTACACCTTC
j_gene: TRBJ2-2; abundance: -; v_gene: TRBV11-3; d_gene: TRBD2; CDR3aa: CASSLGGGARNTGELFF; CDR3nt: TGTGCCAGCAGCTTAGGCGGGGGGGCCAGGAACACCGGGGAGCTGTTTTTT
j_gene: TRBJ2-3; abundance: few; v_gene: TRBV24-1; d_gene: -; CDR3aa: CATSDPKGSGGTDTQYF; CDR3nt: TGTGCCACCAGTGATCCCAAGGGATCCGGGGGCACAGATACGCAGTATTTT
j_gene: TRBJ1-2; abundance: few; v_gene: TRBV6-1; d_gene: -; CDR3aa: CASSPLGGDYGYTF; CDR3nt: TGTGCCAGCAGTCCGTTAGGGGGGGACTATGGCTACACCTTC
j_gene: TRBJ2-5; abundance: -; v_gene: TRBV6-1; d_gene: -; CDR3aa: CASSRIRGQETQYF; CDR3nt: TGTGCCAGCAGCCGGATCCGGGGCCAAGAGACCCAGTACTTC
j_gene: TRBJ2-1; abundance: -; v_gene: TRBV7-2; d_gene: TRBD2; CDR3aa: CASSLGGGSVDEQFF; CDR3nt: TGTGCCAGCAGCTTGGGCGGCGGGAGTGTCGATGAGCAGTTCTTC
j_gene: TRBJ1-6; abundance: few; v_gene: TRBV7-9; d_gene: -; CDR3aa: CASSGRAREPNSPLHF; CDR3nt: TGTGCCAGCAGCGGACGGGCCAGAGAACCTAATTCACCCCTCCACTTT
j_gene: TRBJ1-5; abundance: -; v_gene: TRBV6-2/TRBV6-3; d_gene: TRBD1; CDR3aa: CASSRTGINQPQHF; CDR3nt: TGTGCCAGCAGCCGGACAGGGATAAATCAGCCCCAGCATTTT
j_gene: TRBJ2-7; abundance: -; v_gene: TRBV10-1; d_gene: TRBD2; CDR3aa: CASSPSGRTGYEQYF; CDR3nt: TGCGCCAGCAGTCCCAGCGGGAGGACGGGCTACGAGCAGTACTTC
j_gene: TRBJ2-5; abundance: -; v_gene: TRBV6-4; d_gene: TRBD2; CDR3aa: CASLISGRRETQYF; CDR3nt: TGTGCCAGCCTAATTAGCGGGAGAAGGGAGACCCAGTACTTC
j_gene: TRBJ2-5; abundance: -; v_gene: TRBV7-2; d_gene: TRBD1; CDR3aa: CASSLAGQGMRQTQYF; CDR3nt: TGTGCCAGCAGCTTAGCCGGACAGGGGATGCGTCAGACCCAGTACTTC
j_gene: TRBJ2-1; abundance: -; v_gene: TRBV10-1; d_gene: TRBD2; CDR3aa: CASSENQGTSGEQFF; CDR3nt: TGCGCCAGCAGTGAGAATCAAGGGACTAGTGGTGAGCAGTTCTTC
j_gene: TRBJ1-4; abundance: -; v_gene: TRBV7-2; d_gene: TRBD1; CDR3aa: CASSKQTGHEKLFF; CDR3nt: TGTGCCAGCAGCAAACAGACAGGGCATGAAAAACTGTTTTTT
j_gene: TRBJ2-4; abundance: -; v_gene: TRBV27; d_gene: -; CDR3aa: CASSQYRAEGAKNIQYF; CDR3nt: TGTGCCAGCAGCCAATACAGGGCCGAGGGGGCCAAAAACATTCAGTACTTC
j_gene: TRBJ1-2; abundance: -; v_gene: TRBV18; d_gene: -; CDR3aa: CASSPGPRVGYTF; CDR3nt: TGTGCCAGCTCACCAGGTCCCAGGGTTGGCTACACCTTC
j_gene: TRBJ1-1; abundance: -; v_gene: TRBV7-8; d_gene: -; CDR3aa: CASSSQVNTEAFF; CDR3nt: TGTGCCAGCAGTTCACAGGTGAACACTGAAGCTTTCTTT
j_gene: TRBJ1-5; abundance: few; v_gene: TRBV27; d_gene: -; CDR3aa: CASSFKGSGSNQPQHF; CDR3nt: TGTGCCAGCAGTTTTAAAGGGTCGGGGAGCAATCAGCCCCAGCATTTT
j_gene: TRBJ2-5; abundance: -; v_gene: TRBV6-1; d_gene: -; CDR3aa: CASRATGMGPSETQYF; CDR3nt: TGTGCCAGCCGGGCAACAGGGATGGGGCCTTCAGAGACCCAGTACTTC
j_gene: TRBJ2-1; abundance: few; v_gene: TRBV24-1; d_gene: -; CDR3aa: CATSDGPREQFF; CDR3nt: TGTGCCACCAGTGATGGCCCCCGGGAGCAGTTCTTC
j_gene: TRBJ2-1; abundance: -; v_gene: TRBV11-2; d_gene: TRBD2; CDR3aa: CASSFGTSVYNEQFF; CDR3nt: TGTGCCAGCAGCTTCGGGACTAGCGTCTACAATGAGCAGTTCTTC
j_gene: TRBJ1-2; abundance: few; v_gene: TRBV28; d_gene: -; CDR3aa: CASSFTGTLVYGYTF; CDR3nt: TGTGCCAGCAGTTTTACAGGCACCCTAGTCTATGGCTACACCTTC
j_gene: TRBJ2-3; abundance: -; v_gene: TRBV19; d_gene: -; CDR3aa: CASSMGSGTDTQYF; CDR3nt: TGTGCCAGTAGTATGGGGAGCGGCACAGATACGCAGTATTTT
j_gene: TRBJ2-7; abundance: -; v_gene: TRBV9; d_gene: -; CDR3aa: CASSLGPGTSTEQYF; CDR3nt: TGTGCCAGCAGCCTCGGCCCCGGGACATCGACCGAGCAGTACTTC
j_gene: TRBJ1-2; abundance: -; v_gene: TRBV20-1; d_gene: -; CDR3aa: CSAPGNLMDYLTNYGYTF; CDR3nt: TGCAGTGCTCCAGGAAACCTAATGGACTACCTAACTAACTATGGCTACACCTTC
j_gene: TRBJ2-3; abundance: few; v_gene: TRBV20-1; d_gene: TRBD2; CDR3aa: CSASSLAGEYTQYF; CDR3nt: TGCAGTGCTAGTAGTCTAGCGGGGGAATATACGCAGTATTTT
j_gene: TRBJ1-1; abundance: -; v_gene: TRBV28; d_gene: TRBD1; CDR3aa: CASSRNRGEAFF; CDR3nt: TGTGCCAGCAGTCGTAACAGGGGGGAAGCTTTCTTT
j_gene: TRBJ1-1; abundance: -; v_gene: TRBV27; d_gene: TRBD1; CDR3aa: CASTKTGGTEAFF; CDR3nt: TGTGCCAGCACTAAAACAGGGGGCACTGAAGCTTTCTTT
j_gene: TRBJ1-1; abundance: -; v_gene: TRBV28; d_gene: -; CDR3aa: CASSRRLVNTEAFF; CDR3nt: TGTGCCAGCAGCCGGAGACTGGTGAACACTGAAGCTTTCTTT
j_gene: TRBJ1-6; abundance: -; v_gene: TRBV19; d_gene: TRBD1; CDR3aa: CASRPPGQGVWPLHF; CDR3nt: TGTGCCAGTAGACCCCCGGGACAGGGCGTTTGGCCCCTCCACTTT
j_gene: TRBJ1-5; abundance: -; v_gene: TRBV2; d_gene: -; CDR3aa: CASSERGGNQPQHF; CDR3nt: TGTGCCAGCAGTGAACGGGGGGGCAATCAGCCCCAGCATTTT
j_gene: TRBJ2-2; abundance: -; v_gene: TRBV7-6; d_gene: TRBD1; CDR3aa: CASSWGQPNAGELFF; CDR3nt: TGTGCCAGCAGCTGGGGACAGCCAAACGCCGGGGAGCTGTTTTTT
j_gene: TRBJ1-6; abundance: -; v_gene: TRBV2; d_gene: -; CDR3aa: CASSETRGQTPLHF; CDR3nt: TGTGCCAGCAGTGAGACCAGGGGACAAACACCCCTCCACTTT
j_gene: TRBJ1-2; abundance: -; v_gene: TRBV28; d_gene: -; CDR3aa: CASSLMGRVQYGYTF; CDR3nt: TGTGCCAGCAGTTTGATGGGCAGGGTACAATATGGCTACACCTTC
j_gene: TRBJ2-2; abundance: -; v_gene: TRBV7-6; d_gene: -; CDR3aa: CASTKSMIDTGELFF; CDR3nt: TGTGCCAGCACTAAGTCCATGATCGACACCGGGGAGCTGTTTTTT
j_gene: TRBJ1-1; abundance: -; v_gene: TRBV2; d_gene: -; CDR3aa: CASRDTGYTEAFF; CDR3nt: TGTGCCAGCAGAGACACAGGGTACACTGAAGCTTTCTTT
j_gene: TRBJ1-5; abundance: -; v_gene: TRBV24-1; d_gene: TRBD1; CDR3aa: CATRRRDVPGQGTLINFNQPQHF; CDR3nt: TGTGCCACCAGGAGAAGAGATGTCCCGGGACAGGGAACACTTATAAACTTCAATCAGCCCCAGCATTTT